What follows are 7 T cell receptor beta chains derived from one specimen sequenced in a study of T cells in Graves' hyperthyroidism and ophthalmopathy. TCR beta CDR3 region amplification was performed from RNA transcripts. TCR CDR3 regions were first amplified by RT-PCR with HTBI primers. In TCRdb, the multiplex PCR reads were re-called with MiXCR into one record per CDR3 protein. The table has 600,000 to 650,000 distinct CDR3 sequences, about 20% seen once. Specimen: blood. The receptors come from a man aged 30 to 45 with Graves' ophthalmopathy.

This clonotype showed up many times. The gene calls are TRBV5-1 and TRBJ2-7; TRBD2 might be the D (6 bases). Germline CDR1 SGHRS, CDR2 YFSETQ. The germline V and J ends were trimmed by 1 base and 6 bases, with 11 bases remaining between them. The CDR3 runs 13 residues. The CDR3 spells CASSLTMGGEQYF. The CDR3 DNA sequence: TGCGCCAGCAGCTTGACTATGGGGGGCGAGCAGTACTTC.

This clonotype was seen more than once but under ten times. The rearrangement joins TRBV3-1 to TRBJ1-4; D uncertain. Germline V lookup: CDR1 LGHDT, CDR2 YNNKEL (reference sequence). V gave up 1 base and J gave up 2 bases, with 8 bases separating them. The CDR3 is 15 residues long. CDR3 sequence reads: CASSQGGTTNEKLFF. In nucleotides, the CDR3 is TGTGCCAGCAGCCAAGGGGGTACCACTAATGAAAAACTGTTTTTT.

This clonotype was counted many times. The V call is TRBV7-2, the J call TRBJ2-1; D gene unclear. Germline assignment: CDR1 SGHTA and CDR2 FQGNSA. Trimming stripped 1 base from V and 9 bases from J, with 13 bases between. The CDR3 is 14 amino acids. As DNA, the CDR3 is TGTGCCAGCAGCTTAGACTCTAGGGTGCCTGAGCAGTTCTTC. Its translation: CASSLDSRVPEQFF.

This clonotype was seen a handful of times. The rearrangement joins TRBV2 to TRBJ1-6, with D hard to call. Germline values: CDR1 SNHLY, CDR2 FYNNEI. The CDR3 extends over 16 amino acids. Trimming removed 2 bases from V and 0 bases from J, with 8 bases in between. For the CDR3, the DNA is TGTGCCAGCAGTGAAAGAGGGAGCTCCTATAATTCACCCCTCCACTTT. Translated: CASSERGSSYNSPLHF.

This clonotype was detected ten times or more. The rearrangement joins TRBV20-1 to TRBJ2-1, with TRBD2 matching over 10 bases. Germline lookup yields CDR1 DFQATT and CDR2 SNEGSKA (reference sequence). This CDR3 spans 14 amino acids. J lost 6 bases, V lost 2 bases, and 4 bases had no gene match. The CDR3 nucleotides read TGCAGTGCTAGACTCGCTAGCGGGAGCAATGAGCAGTTCTTC. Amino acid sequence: CSARLASGSNEQFF.

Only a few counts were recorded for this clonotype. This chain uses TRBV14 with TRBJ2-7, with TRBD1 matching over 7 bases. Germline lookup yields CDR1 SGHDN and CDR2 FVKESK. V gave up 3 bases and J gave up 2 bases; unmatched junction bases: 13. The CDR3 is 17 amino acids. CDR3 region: CASSQGLQGPFTYEQYF. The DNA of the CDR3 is TGTGCCAGCAGCCAGGGCTTACAGGGGCCTTTTACCTACGAGCAGTACTTC.

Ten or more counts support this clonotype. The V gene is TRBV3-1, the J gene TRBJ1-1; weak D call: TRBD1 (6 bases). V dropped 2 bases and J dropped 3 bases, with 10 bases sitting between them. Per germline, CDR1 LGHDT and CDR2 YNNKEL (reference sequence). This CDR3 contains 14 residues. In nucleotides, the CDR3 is TGTGCCAGCAGCCAACAGGGGACTGACACTGAAGCTTTCTTT. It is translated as CASSQQGTDTEAFF.